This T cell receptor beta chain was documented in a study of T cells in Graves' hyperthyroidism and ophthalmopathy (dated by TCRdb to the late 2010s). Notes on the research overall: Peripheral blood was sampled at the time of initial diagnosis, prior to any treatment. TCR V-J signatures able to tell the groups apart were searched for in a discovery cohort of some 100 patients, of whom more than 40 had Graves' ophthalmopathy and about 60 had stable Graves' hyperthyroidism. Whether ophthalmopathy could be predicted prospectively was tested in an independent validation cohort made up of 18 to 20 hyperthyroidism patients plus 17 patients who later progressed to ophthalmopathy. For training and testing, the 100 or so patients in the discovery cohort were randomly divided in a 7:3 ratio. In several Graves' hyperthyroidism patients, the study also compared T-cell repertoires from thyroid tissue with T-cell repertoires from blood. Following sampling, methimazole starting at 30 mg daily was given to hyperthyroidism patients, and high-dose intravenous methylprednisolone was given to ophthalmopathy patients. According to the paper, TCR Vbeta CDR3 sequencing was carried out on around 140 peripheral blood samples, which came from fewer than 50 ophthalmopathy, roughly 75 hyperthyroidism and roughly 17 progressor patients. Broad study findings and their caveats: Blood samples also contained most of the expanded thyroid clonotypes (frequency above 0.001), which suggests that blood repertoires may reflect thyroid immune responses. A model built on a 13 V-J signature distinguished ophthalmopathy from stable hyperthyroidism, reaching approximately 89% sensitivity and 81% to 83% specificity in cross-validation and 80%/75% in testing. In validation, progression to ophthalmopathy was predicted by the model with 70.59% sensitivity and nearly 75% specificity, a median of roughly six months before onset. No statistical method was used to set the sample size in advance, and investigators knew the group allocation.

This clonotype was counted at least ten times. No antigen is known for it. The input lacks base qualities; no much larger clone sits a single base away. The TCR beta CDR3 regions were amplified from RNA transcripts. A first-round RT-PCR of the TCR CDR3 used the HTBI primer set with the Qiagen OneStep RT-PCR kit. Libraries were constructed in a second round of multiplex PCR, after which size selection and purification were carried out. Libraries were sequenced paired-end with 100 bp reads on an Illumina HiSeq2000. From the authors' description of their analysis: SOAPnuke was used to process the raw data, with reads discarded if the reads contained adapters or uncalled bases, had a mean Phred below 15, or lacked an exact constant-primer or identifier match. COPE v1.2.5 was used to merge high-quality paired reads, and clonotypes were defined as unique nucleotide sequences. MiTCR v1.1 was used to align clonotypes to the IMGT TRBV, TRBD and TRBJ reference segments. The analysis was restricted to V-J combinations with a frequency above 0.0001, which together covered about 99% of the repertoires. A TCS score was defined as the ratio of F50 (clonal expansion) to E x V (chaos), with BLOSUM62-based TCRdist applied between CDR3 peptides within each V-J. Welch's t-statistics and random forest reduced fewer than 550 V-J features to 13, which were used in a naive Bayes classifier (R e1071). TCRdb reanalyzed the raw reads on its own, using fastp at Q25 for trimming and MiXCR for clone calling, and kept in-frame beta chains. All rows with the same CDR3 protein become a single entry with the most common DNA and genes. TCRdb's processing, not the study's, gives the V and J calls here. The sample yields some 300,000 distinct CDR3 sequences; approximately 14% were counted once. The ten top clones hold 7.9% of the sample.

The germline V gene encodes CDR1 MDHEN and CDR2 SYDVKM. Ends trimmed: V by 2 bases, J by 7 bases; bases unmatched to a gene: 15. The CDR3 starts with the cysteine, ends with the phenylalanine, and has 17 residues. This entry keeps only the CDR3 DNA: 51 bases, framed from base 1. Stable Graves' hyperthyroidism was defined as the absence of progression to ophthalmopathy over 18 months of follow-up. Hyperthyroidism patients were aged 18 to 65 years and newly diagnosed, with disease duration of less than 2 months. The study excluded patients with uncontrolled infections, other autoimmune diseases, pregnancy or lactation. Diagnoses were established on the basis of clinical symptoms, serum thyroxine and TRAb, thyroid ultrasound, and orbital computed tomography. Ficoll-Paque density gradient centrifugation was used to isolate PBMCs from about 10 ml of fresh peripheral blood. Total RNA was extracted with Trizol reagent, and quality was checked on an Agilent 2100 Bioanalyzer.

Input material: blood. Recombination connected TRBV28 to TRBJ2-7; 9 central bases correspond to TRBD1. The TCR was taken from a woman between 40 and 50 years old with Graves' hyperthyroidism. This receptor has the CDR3 CASSLPPSTGGLKEQYF. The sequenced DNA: TGTGCCAGCAGTTTACCGCCCAGTACAGGGGGCTTGAAAGAGCAGTACTTC.